The 11 T cell receptor beta chains below come from one sample, sequenced in a study of cytomegalovirus exposure and HLA in healthy donors (dated by TCRdb to between 2016 and 2019). The method was the immunoSEQ multiplex PCR assay. TCRdb holds this immuneACCESS table with in-frame rearrangements only. Some clones are missing; in checked studies, unresolved V genes explain under half, and the rest has no known cause. Across this sample there are under 150,000 clones, with 80% to 95% seen only once. The ten most abundant clones make up 0.6% to 0.8% of the sample. The specimen was PBMCs. The receptors were gathered from a man between 18 and 29 years old in good health and CMV-seronegative.

V usage is TRBV9 and J usage is TRBJ2-7, with 9 nucleotides matching TRBD1. The CDR3 spans 16 residues. Germline CDR1 SGDLS, CDR2 YYNGEE. With V trimmed by 0 bases and J by 6 bases, 10 bases remained unmatched. The CDR3 is CASSVDGDRVLVEQYF. The DNA of the CDR3 is TGTGCCAGCAGCGTAGACGGGGACAGGGTTCTCGTCGAGCAGTACTTC.

This clone has only a few counts. This chain uses TRBV30 with TRBJ1-5; perhaps TRBD1 as D (6 bases). Trimming removed 3 bases at V and 7 bases at J, with 19 bases between. Germline CDR1 reads GTSNPN; CDR2 reads SVGIG (reference sequence). The CDR3 covers 15 residues. The CDR3 DNA follows: TGTGCCTGGAGCCTGGGGGCCCTTCAGGGGCAGCCCCAGCATTTT. Translation: CAWSLGALQGQPQHF.

This rearrangement joins TRBV21-1 to TRBJ1-5; the DNA was not compared with TRBD1, the D call given in the table. TRBV21-1 is described as a pseudogene. The CDR3 runs to 15 residues. This CDR3 is CASRTGGLSNQPQHF. The CDR3 DNA follows: TGTGCCAGCAGGACAGGGGGCCTTAGCAATCAGCCCCAGCATTTT.

The chain carries TRBV5-4 and TRBJ2-5; a weak D match, TRBD2 (7 bases). Germline V CDR1 and CDR2: SGHNT, YYREEE (reference sequence). The V and J ends lost 3 bases and 5 bases respectively, with 11 bases between them. This CDR3 spans 13 amino acids. The CDR3 DNA is TGTGCCAGCAGCTGGGGGGGGCCTGAGACCCAGTACTTC. It is translated as CASSWGGPETQYF.

This clone is a singleton in its sample. The genes are TRBV27 and TRBJ2-2; 13 bases are shared with TRBD2. V lost 5 bases, J lost 7 bases, and 7 bases stayed unmatched. From germline, CDR1 is MNHEY and CDR2 SMNVEV (reference sequence). This CDR3 region has 16 residues. The CDR3 sequence is CASSRGLAGMNGELFF. The CDR3 nucleotides read TGTGCCAGCAGTAGGGGACTAGCGGGAATGAACGGGGAGCTGTTTTTT.

The chain joins TRBV30 to TRBJ1-1, with 7 bases matching TRBD1. This CDR3 has 16 residues. Looked up from germline, CDR1 is GTSNPN and CDR2 is SVGIG (reference sequence). V lost 7 bases, J lost 0 bases, and 14 bases stayed unmatched. CDR3 bases: TGTGCCTTGAAACCCCCGGGACAGAGCATGAACACTGAAGCTTTCTTT. Its translation is CALKPPGQSMNTEAFF.

The count of this clone is one. J is TRBJ2-2 and V is TRBV29-1, with D possibly TRBD2 on 6 matching bases. This CDR3 comprises 13 residues. V was trimmed by 6 bases and J by 2 bases, leaving 10 bases between them. Germline lookup yields CDR1 SQVTM and CDR2 ANQGSEA. In DNA form, the CDR3 reads TGCAGCGTAGTAGCGGTAAACACCGGGGAGCTGTTTTTT. Translated: CSVVAVNTGELFF.

The chain couples TRBV4-2 to TRBJ2-2; tentatively, D is TRBD2 (6 bases). Germline V gene data show CDR1 as LGHNA and CDR2 as YNFKEQ. V lost 4 bases, J lost 0 bases, and 6 bases lay in between. The CDR3 contains 14 residues. The CDR3 nucleotides read TGTGCCAGCAGCCCGGGGGCGAACACCGGGGAGCTGTTTTTT. Protein product: CASSPGANTGELFF.

CDR3 DNA: TGTGCCAGCAGCGTAGATAGGACAGAAACATCTAACTATGGCTACACCTTC. This encodes CASSVDRTETSNYGYTF. The chain has TRBV9 and TRBJ1-2; D possibly corresponds to TRBD1 (6 bases). V gave up 0 bases and J gave up 0 bases, with 15 bases separating them. Per the germline V gene, CDR1 is SGDLS and CDR2 is YYNGEE. This CDR3 has 17 residues.

The V and J genes are TRBV9 and TRBJ1-3; D is unresolved. The CDR3 has 18 amino acids. Deletions cut 3 bases from V and 4 bases from J, with 23 bases between. CDR1 is SGDLS and CDR2 is YYNGEE in the germline V gene. The CDR3 region is CASSAEEGARISGNTIYF. In DNA, the CDR3 is TGTGCCAGCAGCGCCGAGGAGGGCGCAAGGATTTCCGGAAACACCATATATTTT.

V and J are TRBV19 and TRBJ2-3, with D possibly TRBD2 on 6 matching bases. This CDR3 region has 13 residues. Germline V gene sequence: CDR1 LNHDA, CDR2 SQIVND (reference sequence). Trimming cost V 6 bases and J 2 bases, with 9 bases left between them. The CDR3 loop reads CASREGYTDTQYF. CDR3 bases: TGTGCCAGTAGGGAGGGGTACACAGATACGCAGTATTTT. Based on the CDR3 plus reference TRBV19 and TRBJ2-3, the full variable domain is DGGITQSPKYLFRKEGQNVTLSCEQNLNHDAMYWYRQDPGQGLRLIYYSQIVNDFQKGDIAEGYSVSREKKESFPLTVTSAQKNPTAFYLCASREGYTDTQYFGPGTRLTVL.